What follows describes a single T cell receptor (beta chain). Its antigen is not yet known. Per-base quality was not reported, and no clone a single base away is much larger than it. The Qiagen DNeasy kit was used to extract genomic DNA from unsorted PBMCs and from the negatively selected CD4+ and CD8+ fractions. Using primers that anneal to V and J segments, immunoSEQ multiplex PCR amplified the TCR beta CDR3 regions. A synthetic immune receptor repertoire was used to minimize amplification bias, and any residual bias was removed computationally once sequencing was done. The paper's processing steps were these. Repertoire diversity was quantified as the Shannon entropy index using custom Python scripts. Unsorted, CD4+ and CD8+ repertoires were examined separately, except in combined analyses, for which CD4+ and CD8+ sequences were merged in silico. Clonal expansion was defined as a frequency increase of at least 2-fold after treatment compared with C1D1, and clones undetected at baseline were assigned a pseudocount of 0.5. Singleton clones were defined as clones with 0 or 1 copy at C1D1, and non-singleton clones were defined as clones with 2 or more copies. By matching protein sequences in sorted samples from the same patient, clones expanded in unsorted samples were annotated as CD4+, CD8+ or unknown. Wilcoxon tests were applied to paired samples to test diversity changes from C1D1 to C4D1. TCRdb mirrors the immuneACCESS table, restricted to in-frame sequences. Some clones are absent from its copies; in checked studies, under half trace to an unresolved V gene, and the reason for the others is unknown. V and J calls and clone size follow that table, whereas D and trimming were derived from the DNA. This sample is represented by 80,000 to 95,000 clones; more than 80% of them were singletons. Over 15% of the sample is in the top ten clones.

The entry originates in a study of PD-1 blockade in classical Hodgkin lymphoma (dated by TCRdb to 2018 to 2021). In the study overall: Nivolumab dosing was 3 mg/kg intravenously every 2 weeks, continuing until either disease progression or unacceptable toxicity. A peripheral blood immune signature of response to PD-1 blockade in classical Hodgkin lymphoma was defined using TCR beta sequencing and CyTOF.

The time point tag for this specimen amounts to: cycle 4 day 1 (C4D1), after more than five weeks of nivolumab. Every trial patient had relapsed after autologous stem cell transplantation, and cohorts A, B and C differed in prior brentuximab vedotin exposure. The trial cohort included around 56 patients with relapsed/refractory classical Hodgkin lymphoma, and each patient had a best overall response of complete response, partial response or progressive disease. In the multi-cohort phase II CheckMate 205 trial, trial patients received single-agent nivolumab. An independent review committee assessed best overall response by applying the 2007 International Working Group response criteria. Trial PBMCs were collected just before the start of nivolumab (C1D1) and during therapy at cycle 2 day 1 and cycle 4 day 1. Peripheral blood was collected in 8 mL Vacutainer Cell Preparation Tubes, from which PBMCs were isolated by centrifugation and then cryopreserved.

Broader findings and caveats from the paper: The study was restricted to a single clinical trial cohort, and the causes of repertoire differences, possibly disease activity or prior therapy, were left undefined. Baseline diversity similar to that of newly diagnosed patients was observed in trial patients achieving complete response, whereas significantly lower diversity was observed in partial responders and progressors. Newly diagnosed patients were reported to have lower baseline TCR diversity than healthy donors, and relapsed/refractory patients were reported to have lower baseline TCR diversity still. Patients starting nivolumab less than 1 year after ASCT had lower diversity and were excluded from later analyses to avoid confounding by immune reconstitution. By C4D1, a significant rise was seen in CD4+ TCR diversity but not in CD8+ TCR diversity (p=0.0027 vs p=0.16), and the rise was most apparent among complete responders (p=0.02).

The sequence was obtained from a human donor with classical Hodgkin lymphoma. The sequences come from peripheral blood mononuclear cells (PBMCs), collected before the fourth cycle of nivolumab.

The DNA reads TGTGCCATCAGAGGGAACGGCATGAACTATGGCTACACCTTC. It encodes CAIRGNGMNYGYTF. Recombination joined TRBV10-3 with TRBJ1-2; the D segment cannot be called with confidence. Between the V and J ends, shortened by 6 bases and 2 bases respectively, the junction contains 13 bases. The cysteine opens and the phenylalanine closes a CDR3 of 14 amino acids. CDR3 DNA is the only sequence kept; it has 42 bases, read in frame from the first base. Per the germline V gene, ENHRY is the CDR1 and SYGVKD is the CDR2.